This T cell receptor (beta chain) was recovered during a study of T cell responses to AZD1222 COVID-19 vaccine. Findings of the study overall: Repertoires were obtained only post-peak T cell response.

Notes on this clone: Its specificity is not known.

Using immunoSEQ multiplex PCR, the repertoire was profiled, and TCRdb retains in-frame clones only, with some absent. The repertoire has approximately 170,000 clones, about 91% of them found once; the top ten carry approximately 1.1%. This receptor was identified in an adult who received the AZD1222 COVID-19 vaccine. This sample comprised peripheral blood, obtained 28 days after the second AZD1222 dose.

CDR3: CASSPQGMSEQYF. The CDR3 region has the DNA TGTGCCAGCAGTCCTCAGGGTATGAGCGAGCAGTACTTC. The rearrangement links TRBV7-9 to TRBJ2-7, with D maybe TRBD1 (5 bases). The CDR3 consists of 13 residues. The V gene lost 6 bases and the J gene lost 6 bases, with 15 bases spanning the gap. Germline-derived CDR1 and CDR2 are SEHNR and FQNEAQ (reference sequence).